The sequence of this T cell receptor beta chain was determined in a study of human T cells and chemical hapten exposure. Study-level background: Largely, small differences in pooled library volume made per-sample TCR yields vary.

Time point given: pre-sensitization, week 0. The treatment here: therapeutic diphenylcyclopropenone sensitization with weekly scalp DPC. Comment on this clonotype: Its matching antigen is unknown. A read error may explain this, as a much larger clone is one base away. As the CDR3 is not closed by the conserved phenylalanine or tryptophan, this likely results from a read error.

TCRdb analysed the RACE reads with MiXCR anew, one entry per CDR3 protein. The table lists about 98,000 distinct CDR3 sequences, roughly 10% of them singletons, with approximately 3.1% in the top ten. Whole-study findings and limits: The study found that DPC sensitization did not change TCRs above 1 in 1000 frequency. Since the donors had alopecia, their immune response may not be the same as that of healthy people.

Trimming left V 3 bases short and J 6 bases short, with 14 bases between. The CDR3 is 13 amino acids. Germline V lookup: CDR1 DFQATT, CDR2 SNEGSKA (reference sequence). The chain is built from TRBV20-1 and TRBJ1-2; no clear D. This TCR came from an older woman with alopecia areata. Some clones in this sample may be carry-over from other donors' samples. Sample: whole blood, taken in connection with sensitization to the hapten diphenylcyclopropenone (DPC). CDR3 residues: CSASGRAKDGYTS. The CDR3 nucleotides read TGCAGTGCTAGTGGCAGAGCTAAGGATGGCTACACCTCC.